This TCR beta chain was profiled in a study of blood T cell repertoires in COVID-19. Study-wide background: Samples taken during acute and convalescent COVID-19 were collected in the United States, Italy and Spain. T cells, B-cell-depleted T cells, or PBMCs provided the cDNA or gDNA that served as material.

Methods used by the authors: Reference gene primer amplification yielded estimated nucleated cell counts. Sequencing was performed with immunoSEQ multiplex PCR; in TCRdb, only in-frame clones are kept and a portion is missing. The V and J calls and clone size are taken from that table; D and trimming were inferred from the DNA. The sample has approximately 86,000 clones, around 85% seen once. V trimming: 0 bases; J trimming: 5 bases; junction bases outside the gene matches: 13. Germline V gives CDR1 SGHRS, CDR2 YFSETQ. This CDR3 comprises 18 residues. Input material: peripheral blood. The V and J genes are TRBV5-1 and TRBJ2-1, with 8 bases fitting TRBD2. The TCR originated in a man over 45 with acute or convalescent COVID-19. The chain's CDR3 is CASSLATGTRGAHNEQFF. The CDR3 DNA is TGCGCCAGCAGCTTGGCTACCGGGACTAGGGGCGCGCACAATGAGCAGTTCTTC.